Below, 25 T cell receptor beta chains from the same sample are listed, as sequenced in a study of blood T cell repertoires in COVID-19. Method: immunoSEQ multiplex PCR; TCRdb's copy keeps in-frame clones and lacks some. The sample has 390,000 or so clones, around four fifths seen once. Sample: PBMCs or T cells enriched from blood (not recorded which). These receptors were taken from a woman aged 45-60 years who had recovered from COVID-19.

The chain recombines TRBV6-2 or TRBV6-3 with TRBJ1-4; 10 nucleotides align to TRBD1. This CDR3 has 14 amino acids. The ends lost 2 bases at V and 6 bases at J; junction bases unmatched: 0. Germline loops: CDR1 MNHEY, CDR2 SVGEGT. Here the CDR3 DNA reads TGTGCCAGCAGTTACGGGACAGGGGATGAAAAACTGTTTTTT. As protein: CASSYGTGDEKLFF.

The J gene is TRBJ1-5, the V gene TRBV28, with a weak D call TRBD1 (6 bases). The V and J ends lost 2 bases and 15 bases respectively, with 17 bases between them. The CDR3 totals 13 residues. Germline-derived CDR1 and CDR2 are MDHEN and SYDVKM. CDR3 sequence: CASSLGRAGEWHF. CDR3 bases: TGTGCCAGCAGTTTAGGAAGGGCAGGGGAATGGCATTTT.

The gene calls are TRBV10-3 and TRBJ1-5, with D tentatively TRBD1 (6 bases). V gave up 1 base and J gave up 4 bases, with 14 bases separating them. Germline CDR1 is ENHRY and CDR2 is SYGVKD. The CDR3 spans 16 residues. As DNA, the CDR3 is TGTGCCATCAGTGAGTGGACAGACGTAGGTAATCAGCCCCAGCATTTT. It yields the protein CAISEWTDVGNQPQHF.

Only a few counts were recorded for this clone. The chain links TRBV4-2 to TRBJ2-1; D unresolved. V dropped 1 base and J dropped 4 bases, with 17 bases sitting between them. This CDR3 comprises 17 residues. Germline assignment: CDR1 LGHNA and CDR2 YNFKEQ. The DNA for the CDR3 is TGTGCCAGCAGCCAAGCCGCGCAGCGTTTACGTTACAATGAGCAGTTCTTC. Translated, it gives CASSQAAQRLRYNEQFF.

This sequence joins TRBV29-1 and TRBJ1-2, with TRBD1 as a possible D gene (5 bases). Germline CDR1 is SQVTM and CDR2 is ANQGSEA. The CDR3 covers 17 residues. V was trimmed by 5 bases and J by 0 bases, leaving 22 bases between them. CDR3 nucleotide sequence: TGCAGCGTTCCCGAACGAGACGGGGGGTCGGCTAACTATGGCTACACCTTC. Translating gives CSVPERDGGSANYGYTF.

This sequence joins TRBV2 and TRBJ2-7; 8 bases are a match to TRBD1. Per the germline V gene, CDR1 is SNHLY and CDR2 is FYNNEI. This CDR3 has 13 residues. V lost 7 bases and J lost 2; bases outside the gene matches: 4. The CDR3 nucleotides are TGTGCCAGCACCAAGACAGGGGCCTACGAGCAGTACTTC. Translated, it gives CASTKTGAYEQYF.

The chain is built from TRBV6-5 and TRBJ2-7; weak D call: TRBD1 (6 bases). V was pared by 0 bases and J by 4 bases, with 16 bases between. The CDR3 is made up of 16 amino acids. The V gene's germline CDR1 is MNHEY and CDR2 SVGAGI. This chain's CDR3 is CASSYSGHPRGYEQYF. CDR3 coding DNA: TGTGCCAGCAGTTACTCGGGACACCCGAGGGGGTACGAGCAGTACTTC.

This sequence joins TRBV19 and TRBJ1-4; 7 nucleotides match TRBD1. The CDR3 has 13 residues. The V gene's germline CDR1 is LNHDA and CDR2 SQIVND (reference sequence). J lost 8 bases, V lost 8 bases, and 8 bases had no gene match. The CDR3 bases are TGTGCCAGTCAAACAGGGGTAAGAGAAAAACTGTTTTTT. It codes for CASQTGVREKLFF. The entire variable domain, with the rest obtained from reference TRBV19 and TRBJ1-4, is as follows: DGGITQSPKYLFRKEGQNVTLSCEQNLNHDAMYWYRQDPGQGLRLIYYSQIVNDFQKGDIAEGYSVSREKKESFPLTVTSAQKNPTAFYLCASQTGVREKLFFGSGTQLSVL.

The chain links TRBV7-3 to TRBJ1-1; 8 nucleotides line up with TRBD1. The germline CDR1 and CDR2 sequences are SGHTA and FQGTGA. This CDR3 comprises 12 residues. J was trimmed by 1 base and V by 11 bases; bases with no gene match: 3. CDR3 DNA: TGTGCCGGAGGGACAGGGAACACTGAAGCTTTCTTT. The encoded protein is CAGGTGNTEAFF.

The rearrangement links TRBV5-6 to TRBJ2-5, with 8 positions matching TRBD2. The CDR3 covers 15 residues. Germline CDR1 and CDR2: SGHDT and YYEEEE. V lost 4 bases to trimming and J lost 5 bases; unmatched junction nucleotides: 10. The CDR3 coding sequence is TGTGCCAGCAGCGTAACGCCGGGGGGGGCGGAGACCCAGTACTTC. Translated, it gives CASSVTPGGAETQYF.

This clone was seen only a few times. The chain couples TRBV6-5 to TRBJ2-7, with 8 bases aligning to TRBD2. Germline V CDR1 and CDR2: MNHEY, SVGAGI. The CDR3 is 16 amino acids. V was clipped by 0 bases and J by 5 bases; unmatched bases: 9. The CDR3 DNA sequence: TGTGCCAGCAGTTACTCCAGCGGGAGCCTGGGAAACGAGCAGTACTTC. Encoded protein: CASSYSSGSLGNEQYF.

The J gene is TRBJ1-5, the V gene TRBV5-5, with D possibly TRBD1 on 6 matching bases. Trimming cost V 5 bases and J 3 bases, with 12 bases left between them. CDR3 size: 14 residues. Germline-derived CDR1 and CDR2 are SGHKS and YYEKEE (reference sequence). The CDR3 protein is CASSAGQHNQPQHF. The CDR3, as DNA: TGTGCCAGCAGTGCCGGACAGCACAATCAGCCCCAGCATTTT.

This chain connects TRBV19 to TRBJ1-5; maybe TRBD1 (5 bases). The CDR3 is 14 residues long. Trimming cost V 5 bases and J 0 bases, with 8 bases left between them. Germline lookup yields CDR1 LNHDA and CDR2 SQIVND (reference sequence). The CDR3 DNA reads as TGTGCCAGTAGTCAGGGAGGTAGCAATCAGCCCCAGCATTTT. The encoded protein is CASSQGGSNQPQHF.

The table lists this clone with a count of one. The chain has TRBV29-1 and TRBJ1-2; D may be TRBD1 (5 bases). The CDR3 totals 16 residues. Germline V CDR1 and CDR2: SQVTM, ANQGSEA. V dropped 8 bases and J dropped 0 bases, with 22 bases sitting between them. The CDR3 is CSYGGDRSDTNYGYTF. CDR3 nucleotides: TGCAGCTATGGGGGGGACCGTTCGGATACTAACTATGGCTACACCTTC. The variable domain in full, with the rest retrieved from reference TRBV29-1 and TRBJ1-2, is SAVISQKPSRDICQRGTSLTIQCQVDSQVTMMFWYRQQPGQSLTLIATANQGSEATYESGFVIDKFPISRPNLTFSTLTVSNMSPEDSSIYLCSYGGDRSDTNYGYTFGSGTRLTVV.

This clone was counted between two and nine times. This rearrangement joins TRBV5-4 to TRBJ1-2; possibly TRBD1 for D (5 bases). Trimming cost V 2 bases and J 5 bases, with 10 bases left between them. Germline CDR1 reads SGHNT; CDR2 reads YYREEE (reference sequence). CDR3 length: 13 amino acids. This CDR3 reads CASSFIGEYGYTF. In DNA, the CDR3 is TGTGCCAGCAGCTTTATAGGGGAATATGGCTACACCTTC.

The rearrangement uses TRBV30 and TRBJ1-6; 7 nucleotides line up with TRBD1. Germline V CDR1 and CDR2: GTSNPN, SVGIG (reference sequence). The V gene end was trimmed by 2 bases and the J gene end by 7 bases; junction bases not matched to a gene: 11. The CDR3 contains 16 residues. In nucleotides, the CDR3 is TGTGCCTGGAGTCCTCTACGGGACAGCGGGAATTCACCCCTCCACTTT. Its translation is CAWSPLRDSGNSPLHF.

The chain couples TRBV5-4 to TRBJ1-2, with D maybe TRBD1 (6 bases). The V gene's germline CDR1 is SGHNT and CDR2 YYREEE (reference sequence). Trimming cost V 4 bases and J 6 bases, with 19 bases left between them. This CDR3 has 15 residues. The DNA of the CDR3 is TGTGCCAGCAGCGACTCCTGGGGGGGGGCAAATGGCTACACCTTC. Protein: CASSDSWGGANGYTF.

This chain connects TRBV5-4 to TRBJ2-2; D perhaps matches TRBD2 (6 bases). This CDR3 is built from 15 residues. CDR1 SGHNT and CDR2 YYREEE come from the germline V gene (reference sequence). V lost 4 bases and J 5 bases, leaving 15 bases between the germline ends. The DNA of the CDR3 is TGTGCCAGCAGCCGTGAGACTAGTCGGACCGGGGAGCTGTTTTTT. Protein product: CASSRETSRTGELFF.

The rearrangement joins TRBV3-1 (or the pseudogene TRBV3-2) to TRBJ2-1; no reliable D call. Germline V gene lookup returns CDR1 LGHDT and CDR2 YNNKEL (reference sequence). V dropped 4 bases and J dropped 0 bases, with 10 bases sitting between them. This CDR3 region has 15 residues. The CDR3 region has the DNA TGTGCCAGCAGCCTAAGACGGAGCTCCTACAATGAGCAGTTCTTC. Protein product: CASSLRRSSYNEQFF.

As for this clone: The junction departs from germline at one end; a sequencing error may be responsible. The J gene is TRBJ2-7, the V gene TRBV11-3, with 9 positions matching TRBD1. Germline V lookup: CDR1 SGHNT, CDR2 YENEEA. The CDR3 is 15 amino acids. The CDR3 region has the DNA TGTGCCAGCAGCTTACGGGGTAATCTACCGGGACAGGGTTCCTTC. Encoded protein: CASSLRGNLPGQGSF.

This chain connects TRBV21-1 to TRBJ2-6; TRBD2 is taken as the D call from the table, unchecked against the DNA. TRBV21-1 is designated a pseudogene. The CDR3 is 16 residues long. The CDR3 sequence: CASSKAEGTGANVLTF. The CDR3 DNA reads as TGTGCCAGCAGCAAAGCGGAGGGTACTGGGGCCAACGTCCTGACTTTC.

The rearrangement links TRBV7-3 to TRBJ1-2; 9 bases map to TRBD1. In germline, CDR1 is SGHTA, CDR2 FQGTGA. The J segment lost 8 bases and the V segment lost 5 bases, leaving 9 bases of the junction unmatched. CDR3 length: 14 amino acids. CDR3 bases: TGTGCCAGCAGCCGAGCCGGGACAGGGTACGGCTACACCTTC. Protein sequence: CASSRAGTGYGYTF.

This rearrangement joins TRBV6-5 to TRBJ2-2; 9 nucleotides line up with TRBD1. The CDR3 totals 15 residues. The junction had 3 bases not matched to a gene; V was cut back by 2 bases and J by 5 bases. In germline, CDR1 is MNHEY, CDR2 SVGAGI. CDR3 in amino acids: CASSYPGQGTGELFF. The DNA of the CDR3 is TGTGCCAGCAGTTACCCGGGACAGGGAACCGGGGAGCTGTTTTTT.

The chain carries TRBV4-3 and TRBJ1-1, with D perhaps matching TRBD1 (5 bases). The germline gives CDR1 LGHNA, CDR2 YSLEER. The CDR3 has 14 residues. Trimming shortened V by 1 base and J by 8 bases, and 14 bases separated the two germline ends. CDR3 in amino acids: CASSQGFETAEAFF. The CDR3 DNA reads as TGCGCCAGCAGCCAAGGTTTTGAGACAGCAGAAGCTTTCTTT.

The DNA of the CDR3 is TGTGCCAGCAGGGGACTAGCGGGTTACGAGCAGTACTTC. Protein product: CASRGLAGYEQYF. The chain combines TRBV6-6 with TRBJ2-7; 12 bases align to TRBD2. This CDR3 has 13 residues. Germline V gene sequence: CDR1 MNHNY, CDR2 SVGAGI (reference sequence). V dropped 6 bases and J dropped 4; count of bases not matched to a gene: 1.